This T cell receptor beta chain was observed in a study of shared clonotypes between healthy human individuals. For each subset, genomic DNA was distributed in equal portions over several immunoSEQ plates. Only in-frame clones appear in the TCRdb table, and some are missing; sequencing was by immunoSEQ multiplex PCR. In the table there are about 2 million clones, about 95% of which are singletons. J lost 6 bases, V lost 4 bases, and 7 bases had no gene match. Germline assignment: CDR1 SEHNR and CDR2 FQNEAQ (reference sequence). The CDR3 is 15 amino acids. Naive CD8 cells lacked CD45RO, underwent positive selection for CCR7 and left out terminally differentiated effector memory CD45RA+ cells.

This clonotype was sampled from a man between 18 and 35 years old in good health. The sample taken for sequencing was naive CD8+ T cells sorted from blood. The V call is TRBV7-9, the J call TRBJ2-7, with 12 bases fitting TRBD2. CDR3 DNA: TGTGCCAGCAGCTCGCTAGCGGGAGGGCCGGGCGAGCAGTACTTC. Its translation: CASSSLAGGPGEQYF.